This paragraph covers one T cell receptor (beta chain) sequence. Its antigen is not identified. The source of the sample is a study of cytomegalovirus exposure and HLA in healthy donors. For the study at large: Out of 170 million or so T cells, an earlier analysis found 117 million unique TCR beta sequences in total. Regarding the study as a whole: Beyond CMV serostatus, there was no information to go on about immune exposure.

Primers for the PCR totalled 60 Vbeta and 13 Jbeta. Sequencing was performed with immunoSEQ multiplex PCR; in TCRdb, only in-frame clones are kept and a portion is missing. The data show more than 150,000 clones, with about 80% seen just once and roughly 1.4% held by the top ten. CDR3 size: 16 residues. The germline V gene has CDR1 SGHRS and CDR2 YFSETQ. Losses at the gene ends were 1 base for V and 5 bases for J; bases not matched to a gene: 3. Sequencing used PBMCs. The gene calls are TRBV5-1 and TRBJ2-1; 13 nucleotides match TRBD2. This TCR derives from a man between 18 and 35 years old in good health and CMV-seronegative. Written as DNA, the CDR3 is TGCGCCAGCAGCTTGCAGACTAGCGGGGGGAACAATGAGCAGTTCTTC. It yields the protein CASSLQTSGGNNEQFF. Looking up the rest from reference TRBV5-1 and TRBJ2-1 gives the full variable domain: KAGVTQTPRYLIKTRGQQVTLSCSPISGHRSVSWYQQTPGQGLQFLFEYFSETQRNKGNFPGRFSGRQFSNSRSEMNVSTLELGDSALYLCASSLQTSGGNNEQFFGPGTRLTVL.